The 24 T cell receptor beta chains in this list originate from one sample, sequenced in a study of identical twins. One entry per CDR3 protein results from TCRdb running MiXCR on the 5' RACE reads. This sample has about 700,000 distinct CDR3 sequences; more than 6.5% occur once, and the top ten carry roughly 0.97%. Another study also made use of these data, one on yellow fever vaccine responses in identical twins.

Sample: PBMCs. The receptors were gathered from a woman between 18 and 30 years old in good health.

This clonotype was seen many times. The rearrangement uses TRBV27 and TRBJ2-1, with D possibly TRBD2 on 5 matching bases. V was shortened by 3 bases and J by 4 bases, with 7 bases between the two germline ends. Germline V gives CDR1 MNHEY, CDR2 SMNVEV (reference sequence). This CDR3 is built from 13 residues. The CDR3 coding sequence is TGTGCCAGCAGTTTCTCGGGGTACAATGAGCAGTTCTTC. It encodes CASSFSGYNEQFF.

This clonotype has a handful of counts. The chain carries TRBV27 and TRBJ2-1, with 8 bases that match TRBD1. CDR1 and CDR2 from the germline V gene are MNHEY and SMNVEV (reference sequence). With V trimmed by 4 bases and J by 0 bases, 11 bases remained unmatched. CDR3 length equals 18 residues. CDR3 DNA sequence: TGTGCCAGCAGTTCCCCGGGGCCCACAGGGGGCTCCTACAATGAGCAGTTCTTC. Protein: CASSSPGPTGGSYNEQFF.

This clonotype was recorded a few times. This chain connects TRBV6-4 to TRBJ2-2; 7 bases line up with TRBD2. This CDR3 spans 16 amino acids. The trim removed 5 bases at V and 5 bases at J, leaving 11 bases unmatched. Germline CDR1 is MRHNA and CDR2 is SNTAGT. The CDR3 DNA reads TGTGCCAGCAGTCCAAAGCGGGATGATGTGACCGGGGAGCTGTTTTTT. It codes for CASSPKRDDVTGELFF.

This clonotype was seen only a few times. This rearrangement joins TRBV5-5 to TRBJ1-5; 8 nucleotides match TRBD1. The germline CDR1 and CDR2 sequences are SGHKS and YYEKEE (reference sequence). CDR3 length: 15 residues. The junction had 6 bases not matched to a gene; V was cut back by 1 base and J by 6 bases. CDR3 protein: CASSLTGGLSQPQHF. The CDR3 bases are TGTGCCAGCAGCTTGACAGGGGGATTGAGTCAGCCCCAGCATTTT.

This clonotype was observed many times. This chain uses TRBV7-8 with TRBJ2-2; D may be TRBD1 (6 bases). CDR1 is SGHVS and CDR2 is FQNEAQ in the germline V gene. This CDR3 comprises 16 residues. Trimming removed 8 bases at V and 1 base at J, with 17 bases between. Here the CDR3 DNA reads TGTGCCAGCGGATCGACAGGAAACCTGAACACCGGGGAGCTGTTTTTT. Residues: CASGSTGNLNTGELFF.

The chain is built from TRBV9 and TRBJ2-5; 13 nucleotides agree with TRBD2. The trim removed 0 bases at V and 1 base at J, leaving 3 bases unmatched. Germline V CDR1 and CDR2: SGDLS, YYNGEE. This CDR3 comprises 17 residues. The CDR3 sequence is CASSVVGLAGIQETQYF. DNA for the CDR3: TGTGCCAGCAGCGTAGTGGGACTAGCGGGGATCCAAGAGACCCAGTACTTC.

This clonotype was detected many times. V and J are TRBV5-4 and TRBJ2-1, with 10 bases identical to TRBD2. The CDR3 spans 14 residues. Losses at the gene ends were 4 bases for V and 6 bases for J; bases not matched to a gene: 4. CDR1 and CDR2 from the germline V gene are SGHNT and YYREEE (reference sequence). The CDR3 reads CASSATSGTNEQFF. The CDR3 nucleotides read TGTGCCAGCAGCGCTACTAGCGGGACCAATGAGCAGTTCTTC.

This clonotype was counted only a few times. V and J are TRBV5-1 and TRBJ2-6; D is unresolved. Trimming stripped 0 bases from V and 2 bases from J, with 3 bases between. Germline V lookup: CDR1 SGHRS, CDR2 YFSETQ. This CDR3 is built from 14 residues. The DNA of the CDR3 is TGCGCCAGCAGCTTGGAACCTGGGGCCAACGTCCTGACTTTC. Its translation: CASSLEPGANVLTF.

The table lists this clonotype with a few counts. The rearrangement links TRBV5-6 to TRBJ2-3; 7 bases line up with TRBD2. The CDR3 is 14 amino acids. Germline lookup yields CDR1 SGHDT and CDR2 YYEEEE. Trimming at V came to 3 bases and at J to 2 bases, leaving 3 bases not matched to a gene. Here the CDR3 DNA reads TGTGCCAGCAGCTCCCTAGCGGTCACAGATACGCAGTATTTT. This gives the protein CASSSLAVTDTQYF.

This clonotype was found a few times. Here the CDR3 DNA reads TGTGCCAGCAGCCTGGGACTAGCGGGAGTGGGGGGAGAGACCCAGTACTTC. It encodes CASSLGLAGVGGETQYF. The chain couples TRBV3-1 to TRBJ2-5, with 14 bases aligning to TRBD2. The V gene's germline CDR1 is LGHDT and CDR2 YNNKEL (reference sequence). The CDR3 spans 17 residues. V lost 4 bases, J lost 4 bases, and 8 bases stayed unmatched.

CDR3 region: CASSELAGTTGELFF. CDR3 nucleotide sequence: TGTGCCAGCAGTGAACTAGCGGGAACGACCGGGGAGCTGTTTTTT. This rearrangement joins TRBV3-1 to TRBJ2-2; 10 positions match TRBD2. The V segment lost 6 bases and the J segment 5 bases; nucleotides outside the gene matches: 6. Germline V gives CDR1 LGHDT, CDR2 YNNKEL (reference sequence). This CDR3 has 15 amino acids.

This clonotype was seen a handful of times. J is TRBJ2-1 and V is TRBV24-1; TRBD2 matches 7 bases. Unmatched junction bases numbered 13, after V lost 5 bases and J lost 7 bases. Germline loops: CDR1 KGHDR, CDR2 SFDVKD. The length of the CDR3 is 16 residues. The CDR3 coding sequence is TGTGCCACCAGTGCCCATCCGGGACTACTAATTAATGAGCAGTTCTTC. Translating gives CATSAHPGLLINEQFF.

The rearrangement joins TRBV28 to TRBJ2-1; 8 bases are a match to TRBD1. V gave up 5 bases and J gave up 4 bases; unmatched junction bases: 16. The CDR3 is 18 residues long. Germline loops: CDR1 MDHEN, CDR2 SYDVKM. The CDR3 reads CASSPLPTGDHPYNEQFF. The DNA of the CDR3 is TGTGCCAGCAGTCCACTACCGACAGGGGACCACCCGTACAATGAGCAGTTCTTC. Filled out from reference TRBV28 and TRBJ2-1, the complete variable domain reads DVKVTQSSRYLVKRTGEKVFLECVQDMDHENMFWYRQDPGLGLRLIYFSYDVKMKEKGDIPEGYSVSREKKERFSLILESASTNQTSMYLCASSPLPTGDHPYNEQFFGPGTRLTVL.

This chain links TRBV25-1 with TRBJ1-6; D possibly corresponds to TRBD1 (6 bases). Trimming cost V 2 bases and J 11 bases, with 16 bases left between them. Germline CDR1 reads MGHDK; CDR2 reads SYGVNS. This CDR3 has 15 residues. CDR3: CASSEKKGGATPLHF. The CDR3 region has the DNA TGTGCCAGCAGTGAAAAAAAGGGGGGTGCGACACCCCTCCACTTT. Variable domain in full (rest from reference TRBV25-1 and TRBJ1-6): EADIYQTPRYLVIGTGKKITLECSQTMGHDKMYWYQQDPGMELHLIHYSYGVNSTEKGDLSSESTVSRIRTEHFPLTLESARPSHTSQYLCASSEKKGGATPLHFGNGTRLTVT.

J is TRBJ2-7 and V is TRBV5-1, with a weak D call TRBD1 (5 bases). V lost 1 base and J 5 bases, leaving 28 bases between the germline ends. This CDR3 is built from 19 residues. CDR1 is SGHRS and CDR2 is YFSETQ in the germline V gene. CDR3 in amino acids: CASSLRRGSHPSTINEQYF. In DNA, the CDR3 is TGCGCCAGCAGCTTGAGAAGGGGATCCCACCCATCTACGATCAACGAGCAGTACTTC.

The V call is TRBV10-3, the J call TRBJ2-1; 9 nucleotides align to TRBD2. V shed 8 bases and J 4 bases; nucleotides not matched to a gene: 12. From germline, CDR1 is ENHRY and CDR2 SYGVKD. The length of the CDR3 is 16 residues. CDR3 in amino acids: CAIGQSGTSSYNEQFF. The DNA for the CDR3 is TGTGCCATCGGGCAGTCTGGGACTAGCTCATACAATGAGCAGTTCTTC.

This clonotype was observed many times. The CDR3 region has the DNA TGTGCCAGCAGAACCGGGACTAGGAGCACAGATACGCAGTATTTT. The encoded protein is CASRTGTRSTDTQYF. The chain is built from TRBV7-9 and TRBJ2-3, with 8 bases aligning to TRBD2. This CDR3 region has 15 residues. CDR1 is SEHNR and CDR2 is FQNEAQ in the germline V gene (reference sequence). Trimming at V came to 6 bases and at J to 0 bases, leaving 5 bases not matched to a gene.

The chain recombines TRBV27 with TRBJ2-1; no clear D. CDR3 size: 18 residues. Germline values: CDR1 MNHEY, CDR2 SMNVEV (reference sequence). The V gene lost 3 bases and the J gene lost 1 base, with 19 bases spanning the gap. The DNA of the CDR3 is TGTGCCAGCAGTTTGACCCAAACCCTGATTGCATCCTACAATGAGCAGTTCTTC. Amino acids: CASSLTQTLIASYNEQFF.

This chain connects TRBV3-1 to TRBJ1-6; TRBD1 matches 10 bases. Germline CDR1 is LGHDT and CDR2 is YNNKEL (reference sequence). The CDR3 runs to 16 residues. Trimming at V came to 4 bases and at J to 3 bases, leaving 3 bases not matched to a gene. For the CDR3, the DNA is TGTGCCAGCAGCCTACGGACAGGGGGCTATAATTCACCCCTCCACTTT. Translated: CASSLRTGGYNSPLHF.

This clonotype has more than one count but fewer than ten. The CDR3 DNA reads as TGTGCCACCAGTGTTGGGGTCACAGATACGCAGTATTTT. Translating it yields CATSVGVTDTQYF. The chain combines TRBV24-1 with TRBJ2-3; no definite D call. The CDR3 is made up of 13 amino acids. Germline CDR1 reads KGHDR; CDR2 reads SFDVKD. Trimming removed 5 bases at V and 2 bases at J, with 7 bases between.

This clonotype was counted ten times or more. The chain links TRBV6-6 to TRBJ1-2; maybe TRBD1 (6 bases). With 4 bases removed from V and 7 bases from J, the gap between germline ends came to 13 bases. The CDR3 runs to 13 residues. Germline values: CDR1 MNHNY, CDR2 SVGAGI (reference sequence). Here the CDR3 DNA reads TGTGCCAGCAGTTCACAGGGAGCTAGTGGCTACACCTTC. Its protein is CASSSQGASGYTF.

CDR3 sequence (DNA): TGCGCCAGCAGCCAAGAGGCTCGGAACACCGGGGAGCTGTTTTTT. Translating gives CASSQEARNTGELFF. The chain joins TRBV4-1 to TRBJ2-2; D is unresolved. V lost 0 bases, J lost 1 base, and 6 bases lay in between. Germline-derived CDR1 and CDR2 are MGHRA and YSYEKL. The CDR3 runs to 15 residues.

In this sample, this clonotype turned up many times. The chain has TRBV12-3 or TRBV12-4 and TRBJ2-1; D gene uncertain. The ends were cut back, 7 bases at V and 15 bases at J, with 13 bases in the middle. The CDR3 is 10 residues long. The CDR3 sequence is CASKSGELFF. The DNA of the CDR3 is TGTGCCAGCAAGTCCGGCGAGTTGTTCTTC.

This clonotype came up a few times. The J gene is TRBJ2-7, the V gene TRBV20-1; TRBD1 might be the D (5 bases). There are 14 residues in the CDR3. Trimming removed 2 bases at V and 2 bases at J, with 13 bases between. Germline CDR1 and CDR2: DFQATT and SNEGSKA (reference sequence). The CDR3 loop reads CSARWVTAPYEQYF. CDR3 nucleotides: TGCAGTGCTAGATGGGTGACAGCGCCCTACGAGCAGTACTTC.